The clone carrying this T cell receptor beta chain was found a few times. Its antigen is as yet unknown. This record belongs to a study of regulatory dendritic cells for organ transplantation. On the study more broadly: Monocytes received vitamin D3 on days 0 and 4, IL-10 on day 4. Study-wide results and caveats: Of resting T cell subsets, memory CD8+ had the most alloreactive clonotypes. Between individuals, the alloreactive memory CD8+ T cell pool differed considerably.

CFSE-labeled sorted T cells met regulatory or mature dendritic cells for around five days. Memory T cells were CD45RO+, naive were CD45RA+, sorted by FACS. TCRdb keeps only in-frame clones here, not all; method: immunoSEQ multiplex PCR. The data contain 20,000 to 25,000 clones, 85% to 90% of them singletons. The CDR3 is made up of 15 amino acids. Per the germline V gene, CDR1 is MNHEY and CDR2 is SMNVEV (reference sequence). Trimming removed 4 bases at V and 2 bases at J, with 14 bases between. The sequence derives from a human donor in good health. The specimen sequenced was naive CD4+ T cells from blood cultured with dendritic cells. The subset was: CD45RA+ naive T cells. This chain joins TRBV27 and TRBJ1-2; TRBD1 is a possible D gene (6 bases). The chain's CDR3 is CASSSPGDGNYGYTF. The CDR3 bases are TGTGCCAGCAGTTCCCCAGGGGATGGCAACTATGGCTACACCTTC.